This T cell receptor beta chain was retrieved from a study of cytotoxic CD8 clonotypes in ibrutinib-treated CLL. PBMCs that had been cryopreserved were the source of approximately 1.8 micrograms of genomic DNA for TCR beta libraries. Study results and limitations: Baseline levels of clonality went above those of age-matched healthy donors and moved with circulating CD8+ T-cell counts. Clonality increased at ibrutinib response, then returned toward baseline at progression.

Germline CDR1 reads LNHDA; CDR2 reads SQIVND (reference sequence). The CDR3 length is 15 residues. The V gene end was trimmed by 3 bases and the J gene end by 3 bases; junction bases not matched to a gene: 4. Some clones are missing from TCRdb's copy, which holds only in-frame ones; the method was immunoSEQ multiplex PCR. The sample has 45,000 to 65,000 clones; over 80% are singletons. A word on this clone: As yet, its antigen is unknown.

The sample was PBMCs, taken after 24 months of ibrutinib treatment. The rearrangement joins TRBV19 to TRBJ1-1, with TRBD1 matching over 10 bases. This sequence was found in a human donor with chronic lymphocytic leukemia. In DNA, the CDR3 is TGTGCCAGTAGTATCCCCGGGACAGGGGACACTGAAGCTTTCTTT. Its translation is CASSIPGTGDTEAFF.